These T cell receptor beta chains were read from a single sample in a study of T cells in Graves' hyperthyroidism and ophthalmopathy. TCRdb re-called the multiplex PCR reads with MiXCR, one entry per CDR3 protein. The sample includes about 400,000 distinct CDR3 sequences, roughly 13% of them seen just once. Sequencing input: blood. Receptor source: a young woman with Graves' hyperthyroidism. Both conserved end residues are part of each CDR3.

CASSFYRAGNTIYF	TRBV28	TRBJ1-3
CASSLWVNTGELFF	TRBV5-1	TRBJ2-2
CASSSTSGSPYEQYF	TRBV7-2	TRBJ2-7
CASSLFSGLGQGSTDTQYF	TRBV27	TRBJ2-3
CASSVSNRVGEAFF	TRBV28	TRBJ1-1
CASRGVAISNQPQHF	TRBV28	TRBJ1-5
CATSDLGQGVGGYNEQFF	TRBV24-1	TRBJ2-1
CSVGGTGLYEQYF	TRBV29-1	TRBJ2-7
CASSYRQMEPQHF	TRBV7-9	TRBJ1-5
CAISESGHTADSPLHF	TRBV10-3	TRBJ1-6
CASSPPLGTSAIIPYEQYF	TRBV7-2	TRBJ2-7
CASSLGRRGQLNTGELFF	TRBV5-1	TRBJ2-2
CSATRQGENEKLFF	TRBV20-1	TRBJ1-4
CASSLVAGGGETQYF	TRBV7-9	TRBJ2-5
CASSAIQGSEQYF	TRBV5-6	TRBJ2-7
CASSYGATDGYTF	TRBV6-1	TRBJ1-2
CASSVDLGTGIYGYTF	TRBV5-1	TRBJ1-2
CSARGNSYEQYF	TRBV20-1	TRBJ2-7
CSANPSGRDYEQYF	TRBV20-1	TRBJ2-7
CASRSTPDNSYEQYF	TRBV5-1	TRBJ2-7
CATPFLFQRAWRYSNQSQHF	TRBV24-1	TRBJ1-5
CASWTGAYSGANVLTF	TRBV6-1	TRBJ2-6
CAISESVSETQYF	TRBV10-3	TRBJ2-5
CASSLSGIYEQYF	TRBV27	TRBJ2-7
CAISRLAGVLNEQFF	TRBV10-3	TRBJ2-1
CSARDFASGRVVGTYEQYF	TRBV20-1	TRBJ2-7
CASSPSYRDTVNQPQHF	TRBV28	TRBJ1-5
CAWRDWNYEQYF	TRBV30	TRBJ2-7
CASSSGLRPEQYF	TRBV6-1	TRBJ2-7
CASSRPGGGTGELFF	TRBV28	TRBJ2-2
CASSPGLVSSEQFF	TRBV7-2	TRBJ2-1
CASSLSPRVAGGRYEQYF	TRBV27	TRBJ2-7
CASSYSGRQGLNTEAFF	TRBV6-5	TRBJ1-1
CASSQDRGGGYYGYTF	TRBV4-3	TRBJ1-2